The text below deals with one T cell receptor beta chain. CDR1 MGHDK and CDR2 SYGVNS come from the germline V gene. V shed 0 bases and J shed 8 bases, with 13 bases lying between them. The CDR3 is made up of 14 amino acids. These data are taken from a study of blood T cell repertoires in COVID-19. Overall study context: Nucleic acid was either cDNA or gDNA, and it came from T cells, B-cell-depleted T cells, or PBMCs.

Method: immunoSEQ multiplex PCR; TCRdb's copy keeps in-frame clones and lacks some. The sample has more than 150,000 clones, 75% to 90% seen once; the top ten hold 5.5% to 7.5%. Sequenced sample: peripheral blood. The receptor comes from a man in his forties with acute or convalescent COVID-19. The V gene is TRBV25-1, the J gene TRBJ1-2; D possibly corresponds to TRBD1 (5 bases). The CDR3, as DNA: TGTGCCAGCAGTGAATATAGCAGGGCCGGGGGCTACACCTTC. Protein product: CASSEYSRAGGYTF.